This T cell receptor (beta chain) appears in the sequencing data of a study of spatial heterogeneity in lung cancer. On the study more broadly: Consistent detection of more beta-chain than alpha-chain sequences was observed.

Time point given: sample taken at primary tumor resection. Extraction of whole RNA from tumor, nontumor lung or frozen PBMC preceded unsorted sequencing. Carried by each TCR cDNA molecule was a unique molecular identifier. TCRdb re-called the 5' RACE reads with MiXCR, one entry per CDR3 protein. The repertoire holds under 75,000 distinct CDR3 sequences, with about an eighth as singletons. Germline lookup yields CDR1 SNHLY and CDR2 FYNNEI. CDR3 length: 14 amino acids. The germline V and J ends were trimmed by 4 bases and 6 bases, with 13 bases remaining between them. The chain links TRBV2 to TRBJ2-1; D may be TRBD2 (6 bases). This receptor was obtained from a male donor with early-stage non-small cell lung cancer. The specimen comprised PBMCs, sampled at surgery. The CDR3 is CASSGRGLGNEQFF. The CDR3 nucleotides are TGTGCCAGCAGTGGTAGGGGACTCGGCAATGAGCAGTTCTTC.